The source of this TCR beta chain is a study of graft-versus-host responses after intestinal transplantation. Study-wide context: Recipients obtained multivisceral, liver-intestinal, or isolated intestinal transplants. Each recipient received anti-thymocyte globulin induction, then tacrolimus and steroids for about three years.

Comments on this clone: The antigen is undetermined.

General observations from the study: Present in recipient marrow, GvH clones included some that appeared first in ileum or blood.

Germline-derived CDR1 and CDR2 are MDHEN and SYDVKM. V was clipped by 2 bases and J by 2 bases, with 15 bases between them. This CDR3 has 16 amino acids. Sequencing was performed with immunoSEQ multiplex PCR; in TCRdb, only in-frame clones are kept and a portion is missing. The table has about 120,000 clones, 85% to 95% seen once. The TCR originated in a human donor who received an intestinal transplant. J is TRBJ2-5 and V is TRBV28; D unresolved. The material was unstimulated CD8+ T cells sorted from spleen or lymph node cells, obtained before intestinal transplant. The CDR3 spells CASSLRRQVPQETQYF. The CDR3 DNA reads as TGTGCCAGCAGTTTAAGGCGCCAGGTACCTCAAGAGACCCAGTACTTC.